The 20 T cell receptor beta chains below all came from one sample that was sequenced in a study of T cells in Graves' hyperthyroidism and ophthalmopathy. There were TCR beta CDR3 regions amplified from RNA transcripts. HTBI primers were employed in a first-round RT-PCR of the TCR CDR3. TCRdb reprocessed the multiplex PCR reads via MiXCR and lists one record per CDR3 protein. This repertoire shows roughly 380,000 distinct CDR3 sequences, roughly 20% found once; its top ten account for 15% to 17%. Sequenced: blood. These TCRs come from a woman aged 40 to 50 with Graves' ophthalmopathy.

The sample holds many counts of this clonotype. The J gene is TRBJ2-7, the V gene TRBV11-2, with D possibly TRBD2 on 7 matching bases. CDR3 length: 15 residues. The V end was cut by 8 bases, the J end by 0 bases, with 17 bases between. The germline V gene encodes CDR1 SGHAT and CDR2 FQNNGV. The CDR3 loop is CASSRAGAGSYEQYF. CDR3 DNA sequence: TGTGCCAGCTCAAGGGCGGGGGCAGGCTCCTACGAGCAGTACTTC.

Many counts were recorded for this clonotype. One junction end does not reproduce the germline sequence, and a read error may be involved. This chain links TRBV7-7 with TRBJ2-5, with D maybe TRBD1 (6 bases). The CDR3 has 14 amino acids. CDR1 and CDR2 from the germline V gene are SSHAT and FNYEAQ (reference sequence). CDR3 bases: TGTGCTAGCAGCAAGACAGGCGACCAAGAGACCCAGTACTTC. Protein sequence: CASSKTGDQETQYF.

This clonotype was picked up many times. This chain uses TRBV10-3 with TRBJ2-4, with D possibly TRBD1 on 6 matching bases. CDR3 length: 14 residues. The germline gives CDR1 ENHRY, CDR2 SYGVKD. V was cut by 6 bases and J by 0 bases, with 9 bases left in between. For the CDR3, the DNA is TGTGCCATCAGCCCGACAGGAGCCAAAAACATTCAGTACTTC. Translating gives CAISPTGAKNIQYF.

This clonotype was detected only once. The V and J genes are TRBV27 and TRBJ2-5; 12 bases agree with TRBD2. Trimming took 6 bases from V and 4 from J; bases not matched to a gene: 12. Germline V gene lookup returns CDR1 MNHEY and CDR2 SMNVEV (reference sequence). The CDR3 sequence is 17 residues long. CDR3 DNA sequence: TGTGCCAGCAGCCGCCGACTAGCGGGAGTAACTCGAGAGACCCAGTACTTC. It yields the protein CASSRRLAGVTRETQYF.

This clonotype was counted a few times. CDR3 sequence (DNA): TGTGCCACCAGTGATTCGGGAACAGGGACACATGGCTACACCTTC. Protein: CATSDSGTGTHGYTF. The chain combines TRBV24-1 with TRBJ1-2; possible D gene TRBD1, 6 bases. This CDR3 is 15 amino acids long. V was clipped by 2 bases and J by 6 bases, with 15 bases between them. In germline, CDR1 is KGHDR, CDR2 SFDVKD.

This clonotype came up many times. J is TRBJ2-2 and V is TRBV14; 7 nucleotides align to TRBD2. The germline V gene has CDR1 SGHDN and CDR2 FVKESK. This CDR3 is 16 amino acids long. Trimming at V came to 5 bases and at J to 5 bases, leaving 11 bases not matched to a gene. The CDR3 sequence: CASSFIAGGGTGELFF. CDR3 sequence (DNA): TGTGCCAGCAGCTTCATAGCGGGCGGCGGGACCGGGGAGCTGTTTTTT.

This clonotype turned up a few times. This chain joins TRBV28 and TRBJ1-6, with TRBD1 identical over 7 bases. Germline V gene data show CDR1 as MDHEN and CDR2 as SYDVKM. This CDR3 contains 20 residues. V shed 6 bases, J shed 0 bases, and the junction held 17 bases outside the gene matches. The CDR3 region has the DNA TGTGCCAGCAGCCCCGGGGGAGGGGGCACCTATTACTCCTATAATTCACCCCTCCACTTT. Its protein product is CASSPGGGGTYYSYNSPLHF.

This clonotype was counted ten times or more. The CDR3 sequence: CASRDTGVETQYF. For the CDR3, the DNA is TGTGCCAGTAGGGATACAGGGGTGGAGACCCAGTACTTC. This chain joins TRBV19 and TRBJ2-5, with TRBD1 matching over 7 bases. J lost 5 bases, V lost 6 bases, and 6 bases had no gene match. Per germline, CDR1 LNHDA and CDR2 SQIVND (reference sequence). This CDR3 spans 13 amino acids.

This clonotype has ten or more counts. The chain recombines TRBV4-2 with TRBJ2-7; possibly TRBD1 for D (6 bases). V was clipped by 4 bases and J by 3 bases, with 13 bases between them. This CDR3 contains 14 residues. Germline V lookup: CDR1 LGHNA, CDR2 YNFKEQ. CDR3 amino acids: CASSPFPDSYEQYF. The CDR3 nucleotides are TGTGCCAGCAGCCCTTTCCCGGACAGCTACGAGCAGTACTTC.

The V call is TRBV11-2, the J call TRBJ1-1; D is perhaps TRBD1 (5 bases). The germline CDR1 and CDR2 sequences are SGHAT and FQNNGV. With 5 bases removed from V and 5 bases from J, the gap between germline ends came to 21 bases. The CDR3 runs 16 residues. The DNA of the CDR3 is TGTGCCAGCAGCCAAAGTTTCCAGGGTCGAGGGACTGAAGCTTTCTTT. Translating it yields CASSQSFQGRGTEAFF.

This clonotype was found many times. The chain joins TRBV11-1 to TRBJ1-1; D ambiguous. The germline V and J ends were trimmed by 3 bases and 8 bases, with 13 bases remaining between them. Germline CDR1 and CDR2: SGHAT and FQDESV (reference sequence). The CDR3 sequence is 13 residues long. The CDR3 reads CASSLTFGEEAFF. CDR3 DNA: TGTGCCAGCAGCTTGACCTTCGGGGAAGAAGCTTTCTTT.

Many counts were recorded for this clonotype. V and J are TRBV5-1 and TRBJ2-5; D is undetermined. With 4 bases removed from V and 5 bases from J, the gap between germline ends came to 9 bases. The CDR3 totals 12 residues. CDR1 is SGHRS and CDR2 is YFSETQ in the germline V gene. The CDR3 is CASSPPTETQYF. In DNA, the CDR3 is TGCGCCAGCAGCCCGCCCACGGAGACCCAGTACTTC. The full variable domain, completed using reference TRBV5-1 and TRBJ2-5, is KAGVTQTPRYLIKTRGQQVTLSCSPISGHRSVSWYQQTPGQGLQFLFEYFSETQRNKGNFPGRFSGRQFSNSRSEMNVSTLELGDSALYLCASSPPTETQYFGPGTRLLVL.

The sample holds many counts of this clonotype. The gene calls are TRBV9 and TRBJ2-2; D uncertain. Germline V gene sequence: CDR1 SGDLS, CDR2 YYNGEE. The CDR3 is made up of 17 amino acids. Trimming stripped 5 bases from V and 0 bases from J, with 17 bases between. The CDR3 DNA reads TGTGCCAGCAGGATACCATCAGACAAGGCGAACACCGGGGAGCTGTTTTTT. It yields the protein CASRIPSDKANTGELFF.

The chain employs TRBV28 and TRBJ2-6, with no clear D. Germline V CDR1 and CDR2: MDHEN, SYDVKM. This CDR3 has 17 residues. Trimming cost V 3 bases and J 0 bases, with 12 bases left between them. CDR3 amino acids: CASSFRTVYSGANVLTF. CDR3 DNA sequence: TGTGCCAGCAGTTTCCGAACAGTCTACTCTGGGGCCAACGTCCTGACTTTC.

This clonotype showed up many times. The gene calls are TRBV30 and TRBJ2-7; 12 nucleotides line up with TRBD2. V lost 0 bases, J lost 7 bases, and 7 bases stayed unmatched. CDR3 length: 15 residues. Germline V gene sequence: CDR1 GTSNPN, CDR2 SVGIG (reference sequence). This chain's CDR3 is CAWSVRLAGVGEQYF. In DNA form, the CDR3 reads TGTGCCTGGAGTGTACGACTAGCGGGAGTGGGAGAGCAGTACTTC.

The rearrangement joins TRBV28 to TRBJ1-2, with D maybe TRBD1 (5 bases). The V end lost 6 bases, the J end lost 4 bases, and 15 bases lay between the germline ends. This CDR3 spans 14 amino acids. Germline V CDR1 and CDR2: MDHEN, SYDVKM. The CDR3 sequence is CASRRSGTAYGYTF. The CDR3 nucleotides are TGTGCCAGCAGGAGATCCGGGACGGCCTATGGCTACACCTTC.

This chain connects TRBV3-1 to TRBJ2-2; D unresolved. CDR1 and CDR2 (germline): LGHDT, YNNKEL (reference sequence). Between the trimmed V and J ends, which lost 0 bases and 6 bases, there was a span of 8 bases. The CDR3 has 14 residues. The CDR3 sequence: CASSQDLRPGELFF. The DNA for the CDR3 is TGTGCCAGCAGCCAAGATCTGAGGCCCGGGGAGCTGTTTTTT.

This clonotype was observed at least ten times. The rearrangement uses TRBV14 and TRBJ2-7; D is unresolved. The CDR3 is 13 residues long. V lost 4 bases to trimming and J lost 3 bases, with 10 bases between them. CDR1 is SGHDN, CDR2 FVKESK, per germline. The CDR3 coding sequence is TGTGCCAGCAGCCGGGCACTGGTCTACGAGCAGTACTTC. Translating it yields CASSRALVYEQYF. Looking up the rest from reference TRBV14 and TRBJ2-7 gives the full variable domain: EAGVTQFPSHSVIEKGQTVTLRCDPISGHDNLYWYRRVMGKEIKFLLHFVKESKQDESGMPNNRFLAERTGGTYSTLKVQPAELEDSGVYFCASSRALVYEQYFGPGTRLTVT.

CDR3 nucleotide sequence: TGTGCCAGCAGTTTAGTGTCCGGGAGGGAATGGGGCTACACCTTC. This translates into CASSLVSGREWGYTF. The chain links TRBV12-3 or TRBV12-4 to TRBJ1-2; the D is unclear. The CDR3 is 15 amino acids. V dropped 1 base and J dropped 8 bases, with 17 bases sitting between them.

The CDR3 sequence: CASCFSAGQETQYF. In nucleotides, the CDR3 is TGTGCCAGTTGCTTTTCAGCGGGACAAGAGACCCAGTACTTC. The J gene is TRBJ2-5, the V gene TRBV12-3 or TRBV12-4, with 7 bases that match TRBD2. This CDR3 has 14 residues. The V and J ends lost 9 bases and 2 bases, in that order; junction bases with no gene match: 9.